Listed below are T cell receptor beta chains from one sample, sequenced in a study of cytomegalovirus exposure and HLA in healthy donors. Assay: immunoSEQ multiplex PCR; the TCRdb copy retains only in-frame clones and omits some. The table lists some 150,000 clones, about 78% of them singletons. Material for sequencing was PBMCs. These receptors originate from a man aged 35-49 years in good health and CMV-seropositive. CDR3s include the opening cysteine and the closing phenylalanine or tryptophan. The D gene is left open where the match is weak. The size entry is marked missing in some rows and otherwise reads once, few, many or a size class.

-,-,TRBJ1-2,TRBV4-3,TGCGCCAGCAGCCTGGGACAACGTTACACCTTC,CASSLGQRYTF
TRBD1,-,TRBJ1-2,TRBV28,TGTGCCAGCAGTAGTCCGGGACAGCACTATGGCTACACCTTC,CASSSPGQHYGYTF
-,-,TRBJ2-3,TRBV4-3,TGCGCCAGCAGTCCTCAGGATAGAAGCACAGATACGCAGTATTTT,CASSPQDRSTDTQYF
-,-,TRBJ2-7,TRBV5-1,TGCGCCAGCAGCTCAGACAGCTACGAGCAGTACTTC,CASSSDSYEQYF
-,-,TRBJ1-5,TRBV4-3,TGCGCCAGCAGCCAAGATTCCGGGACTAGGAATCAGCCCCAGCATTTT,CASSQDSGTRNQPQHF
TRBD1,-,TRBJ1-2,TRBV6-1,TGTGCCAGCAGCTATGAGACAGGGGCAAACTATGGCTACACCTTC,CASSYETGANYGYTF
TRBD1,-,TRBJ1-1,TRBV5-1,TGCGCCAGCAGCCAAGGGACAGGGGTTGTCGACACTGAAGCTTTCTTT,CASSQGTGVVDTEAFF
TRBD1,-,TRBJ1-2,TRBV7-8,TGTGCCAGCAGCTTGTTGACAGGGAAGATTGTTTATGGCTACACCTTC,CASSLLTGKIVYGYTF
TRBD1,-,TRBJ2-5,TRBV27,TGTGCCAGCAGTCGATCCGGGACAGGGCGGGAGACCCAGTACTTC,CASSRSGTGRETQYF
-,-,TRBJ2-2,TRBV27,TGTGCCACCGGGAAGAACACCGGGGAGCTGTTTTTT,CATGKNTGELFF
TRBD2,-,TRBJ2-2,TRBV7-2,TGTGCCAGCAGCTTAAAACTAGCGGGTAACACCGGGGAGCTGTTTTTT,CASSLKLAGNTGELFF
TRBD1,once,TRBJ1-5,TRBV19,TGTGCCAGTAACGGAGACAGGGTAAATCAGCCCCAGCATTTT,CASNGDRVNQPQHF
-,-,TRBJ1-1,TRBV19,TGTGCCAGTAGCTGGGACACCGCGAACACTGAAGCTTTCTTT,CASSWDTANTEAFF
-,-,TRBJ2-7,TRBV28,TGTGCCAGCGGGGAGGAGAGCTACGAGCAGTACTTC,CASGEESYEQYF
TRBD2,-,TRBJ2-5,TRBV6-4,TGTGCCGGCAGTGACTCCGATAGCGGGCCTCAAGAGACCCAGTACTTC,CAGSDSDSGPQETQYF
TRBD1,few,TRBJ2-1,TRBV10-3,TGTGCCATCAATGCTAACCCCGGGACAGGGACCACTAATGAGCAGTTCTTC,CAINANPGTGTTNEQFF
TRBD2,-,TRBJ2-1,TRBV18,TGTGCCAGCTCACAGACTAGCGGGACTTTAGGTGAGCAGTTCTTC,CASSQTSGTLGEQFF
TRBD2,-,TRBJ2-7,TRBV11-1,TGTGCCAGCAGCTTACCGGGCCCGCGGGGGAACGAGCAGTACTTC,CASSLPGPRGNEQYF
-,-,TRBJ1-5,TRBV6-6,TGTGCCAGCAGTTACTACACCGCCGTTGGCAATCAGCCCCAGCATTTT,CASSYYTAVGNQPQHF
-,few,TRBJ1-1,TRBV5-1,TGCGCCAGCAGCCAACCTCAACAGGGCCTGAACACTGAAGCTTTCTTT,CASSQPQQGLNTEAFF
-,-,TRBJ1-2,TRBV6-5,TGTGCCAGCAGTTACTCGGGGGGGCGGCTCTATGGCTACACCTTC,CASSYSGGRLYGYTF
TRBD1,-,TRBJ1-2,TRBV6-5,TGTGCCAGCAAAAGAGACAGGGGGTATGGCTACACCTTC,CASKRDRGYGYTF
TRBD1,-,TRBJ2-7,TRBV9,TGTGCCAGCAGCCTGATAATTTTGCTCCGGGACAGGGGCGGAACGGGGGAGCAGTACTTC,CASSLIILLRDRGGTGEQYF
-,-,TRBJ2-5,TRBV7-6,TGTGCCAGCAGCTTAGTGGGGGGGCCTTCCGGAGAGACCCAGTACTTC,CASSLVGGPSGETQYF
TRBD1,-,TRBJ1-5,TRBV28,TGTGCCAGCAGTCCCCGGGACAGGGGTGATCAGCCCCAGCATTTT,CASSPRDRGDQPQHF
-,-,TRBJ2-7,TRBV18,TGTGCCAGCTCACCTGCAGGGGACTACGAGCAGTACTTC,CASSPAGDYEQYF
-,-,TRBJ2-4,TRBV1,TGCACCAGCAGCCTTAGCGGGGTAGATAAAGCCAAAAACATTCAGTACTTC,CTSSLSGVDKAKNIQYF
-,-,TRBJ1-1,TRBV30,TGTGCCTGGACCCTCGGCGGGGCTGAAGCTTTCTTT,CAWTLGGAEAFF
-,-,TRBJ2-7,TRBV9,TGTGCCAGCAGCCCGAGGACGGGGTCAACCGACTACGAGCAGTACTTC,CASSPRTGSTDYEQYF
TRBD1,-,TRBJ1-2,TRBV7-2,TGTGCCAGCAGCCAGGACAGGGTCTATGGCTACACCTTC,CASSQDRVYGYTF
-,once,TRBJ2-1,TRBV4-2,TGTGCCAGCAGCCAAGATCCAGCGGGCTCCTACAATGAGCAGTTCTTC,CASSQDPAGSYNEQFF
-,-,TRBJ2-1,TRBV6-5,TGTGCCAGCAGTTATAGGCAGGGGCCCTACAATGAGCAGTTCTTC,CASSYRQGPYNEQFF
-,few,TRBJ1-2,TRBV28,TGTGCCAGTCTGGGCGGGCCCGCTAACTATGGCTACACCTTC,CASLGGPANYGYTF
-,-,TRBJ1-2,TRBV5-6,TGTGCCAGCAGCTTGGTGGGGACACAATATGGCTACACCTTC,CASSLVGTQYGYTF
-,-,TRBJ2-5,TRBV6-6,TGTGCCAGCAGTTACCATCGACTAGTTCAAGAGACTCAGTACTTC,CASSYHRLVQETQYF
TRBD1,-,TRBJ1-4,TRBV2,TGTGCCAGCACCGGGGGTGGGACAGGGACTGAAAAACTGTTTTTT,CASTGGGTGTEKLFF
TRBD1,-,TRBJ1-3,TRBV27,TGTGCCAGCAGTTTAAGGACAGGGGGAGTCTCTGGAAACACCATATATTTT,CASSLRTGGVSGNTIYF
-,-,TRBJ1-4,TRBV4-3,TGCGCCAGCAGCCAAGATATGTCCCTAACTAACTATAATGAAAAACTGTTTTTT,CASSQDMSLTNYNEKLFF
TRBD1,-,TRBJ2-5,TRBV18,TGTGCCAGCTCACCCGACAGGGTAGGAGAGACCCAGTACTTC,CASSPDRVGETQYF
-,-,TRBJ2-3,TRBV7-6,TGTGCCAGCAGCCCTAGCCGCACAGATACGCAGTATTTT,CASSPSRTDTQYF
TRBD1,once,TRBJ2-7,TRBV5-1,TGCGCCAGCAGCTTGGTTGCGGTCGGACAGGGGGCCTACGAGCAGTACTTC,CASSLVAVGQGAYEQYF
TRBD1,-,TRBJ2-7,TRBV6-6,TGTGCCAGCAACATACAGGGGGCTCAATACGAGCAGTACTTC,CASNIQGAQYEQYF
TRBD2,-,TRBJ2-7,TRBV4-3,TGCGCCAGCAGCCCGGGACTAGCGGGGGGCCGGACCTACGAGCAGTACTTC,CASSPGLAGGRTYEQYF
-,-,TRBJ2-5,TRBV9,TGTGCCAGCAGCGTTTCCTGGCCCCCAGAGACCCAGTACTTC,CASSVSWPPETQYF
-,-,TRBJ1-1,TRBV30,TGTGCCTGGAGGATACAGATGAACACTGAAGCTTTCTTT,CAWRIQMNTEAFF
-,once,TRBJ1-1,TRBV19,TGTGCCAGTAGTATCGGCGGGTGGGGGAACACTGAAGCTTTCTTT,CASSIGGWGNTEAFF
-,-,TRBJ1-5,TRBV7-6,TGTGCCAGCAGCTTAGGGGGGGGAGGGTCCAATCAGCCCCAGCATTTT,CASSLGGGGSNQPQHF
-,once,TRBJ1-1,TRBV6-6,TGTGCCAGCAGTCTCACAGGGAACACTGAAGCTTTCTTT,CASSLTGNTEAFF
-,-,TRBJ1-1,TRBV30,TGTGCCTGGACCTTGGGCGGGAATACTGAAGCTTTCTTT,CAWTLGGNTEAFF
TRBD1,-,TRBJ2-7,TRBV28,TGTGCCAGCAGTTCTCCCCCGGGACAGGGGGCGTTAGAGCAGTACTTC,CASSSPPGQGALEQYF
-,-,TRBJ1-2,TRBV29-1,TGCAGCGTGATAGGGGGAGACTATGGCTACACCTTC,CSVIGGDYGYTF
-,-,TRBJ2-5,TRBV19,TGTGCCAGTAGTATAGATCCCGGGGTTCCGGAGACCCAGTACTTC,CASSIDPGVPETQYF
-,-,TRBJ2-6,TRBV7-9,TGTGCCAGCAGCTTAGGAGCCCGCTCTGGGGCCAACGTCCTGACTTTC,CASSLGARSGANVLTF